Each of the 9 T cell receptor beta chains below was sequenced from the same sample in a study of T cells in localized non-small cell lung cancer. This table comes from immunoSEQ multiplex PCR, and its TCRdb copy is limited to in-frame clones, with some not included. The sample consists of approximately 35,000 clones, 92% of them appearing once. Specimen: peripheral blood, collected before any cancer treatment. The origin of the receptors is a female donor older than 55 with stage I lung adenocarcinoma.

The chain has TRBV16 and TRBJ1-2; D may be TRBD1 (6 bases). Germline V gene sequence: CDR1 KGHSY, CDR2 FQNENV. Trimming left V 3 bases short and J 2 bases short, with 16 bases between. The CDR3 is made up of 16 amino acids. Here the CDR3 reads CASSQDPQTGNYGYTF. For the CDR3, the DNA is TGTGCCAGCAGCCAGGACCCACAGACAGGAAACTATGGCTACACCTTC.

The CDR3 DNA reads TGTGCCAGCAGCTTAGTCGGGACAGGGCTTCTCTCTGGAAACACCATATATTTT. It encodes CASSLVGTGLLSGNTIYF. This chain links TRBV7-2 with TRBJ1-3; 9 bases are a match to TRBD1. CDR3 length equals 18 residues. In germline, CDR1 is SGHTA, CDR2 FQGNSA. The V gene end was trimmed by 1 base and the J gene end by 0 bases; junction bases not matched to a gene: 7.

Written as DNA, the CDR3 is TGTGCCAGCAGCGGGAAAGCGGGACAGGGGTCGAACACCGGGGAGCTGTTTTTT. Its protein product is CASSGKAGQGSNTGELFF. This rearrangement joins TRBV9 to TRBJ2-2, with TRBD1 matching over 10 bases. Germline CDR1 SGDLS, CDR2 YYNGEE. J gave up 0 bases and V 3 bases, and 8 bases lay outside the gene matches. This CDR3 is 18 amino acids long.

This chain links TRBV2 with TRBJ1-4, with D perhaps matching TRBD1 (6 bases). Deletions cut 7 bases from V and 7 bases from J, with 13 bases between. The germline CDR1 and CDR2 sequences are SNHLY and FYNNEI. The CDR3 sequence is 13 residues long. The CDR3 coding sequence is TGTGCCAGCATGCGGGGGCAGGGTGAAAAACTGTTTTTT. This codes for CASMRGQGEKLFF.

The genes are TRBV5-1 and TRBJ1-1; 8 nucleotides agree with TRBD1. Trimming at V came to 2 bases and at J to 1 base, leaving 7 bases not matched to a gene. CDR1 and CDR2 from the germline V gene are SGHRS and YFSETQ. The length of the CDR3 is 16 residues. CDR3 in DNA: TGCGCCAGCAGCTTATCAGGGGGCGAGGGGAACACTGAAGCTTTCTTT. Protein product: CASSLSGGEGNTEAFF. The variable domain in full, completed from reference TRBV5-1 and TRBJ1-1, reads KAGVTQTPRYLIKTRGQQVTLSCSPISGHRSVSWYQQTPGQGLQFLFEYFSETQRNKGNFPGRFSGRQFSNSRSEMNVSTLELGDSALYLCASSLSGGEGNTEAFFGQGTRLTVV.

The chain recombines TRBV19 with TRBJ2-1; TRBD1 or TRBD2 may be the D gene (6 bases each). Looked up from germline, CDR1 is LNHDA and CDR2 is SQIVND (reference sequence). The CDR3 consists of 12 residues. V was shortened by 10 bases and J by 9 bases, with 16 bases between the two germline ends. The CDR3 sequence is CATRGAAGEQFF. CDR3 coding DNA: TGTGCCACTAGGGGGGCTGCCGGTGAGCAGTTCTTC.

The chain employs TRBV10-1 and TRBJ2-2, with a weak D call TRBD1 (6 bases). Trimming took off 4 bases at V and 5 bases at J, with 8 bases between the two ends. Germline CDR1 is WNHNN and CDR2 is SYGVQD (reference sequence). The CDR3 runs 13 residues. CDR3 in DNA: TGCGCCAGCAGTGTCGGACAGACCGGGGAGCTGTTTTTT. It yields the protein CASSVGQTGELFF.

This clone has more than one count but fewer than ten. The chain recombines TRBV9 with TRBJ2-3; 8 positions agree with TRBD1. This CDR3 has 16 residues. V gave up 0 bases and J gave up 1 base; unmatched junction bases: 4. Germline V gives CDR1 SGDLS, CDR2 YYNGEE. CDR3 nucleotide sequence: TGTGCCAGCAGCGTAGCTGAGACAGGGGGCACAGATACGCAGTATTTT. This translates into CASSVAETGGTDTQYF.

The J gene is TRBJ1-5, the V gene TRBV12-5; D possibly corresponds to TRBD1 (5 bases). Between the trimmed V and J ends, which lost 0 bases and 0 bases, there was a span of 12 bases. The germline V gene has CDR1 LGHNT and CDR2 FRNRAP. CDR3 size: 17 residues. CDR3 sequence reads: CASGLVVSGVSNQPQHF. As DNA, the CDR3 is TGTGCTAGTGGTTTGGTGGTCTCGGGGGTTAGCAATCAGCCCCAGCATTTT.